This entry lists 16 T cell receptor beta chains sequenced from one sample in a study of cytomegalovirus exposure and HLA in healthy donors. Use of 60 Vbeta and 13 Jbeta primers characterized the PCR. Assay: immunoSEQ multiplex PCR; the TCRdb copy retains only in-frame clones and omits some. Of roughly 180,000 clones listed, 76% are singletons. Sequencing was carried out using PBMCs. The source is a man aged 18 to 29 in good health and CMV-seronegative.

CDR3 DNA: TGTGCCAGCTCGGAGGGGGCGCGGAATACGCAGTATTTT. This encodes CASSEGARNTQYF. This chain connects TRBV7-3 to TRBJ2-3; D might be TRBD1 (7 bases). The V end was cut by 8 bases, the J end by 7 bases, with 16 bases between. The CDR3 totals 13 residues. Germline CDR1 reads SGHTA; CDR2 reads FQGTGA. The entire variable domain, with the rest obtained from reference TRBV7-3 and TRBJ2-3, is as follows: GAGVSQTPSNKVTEKGKYVELRCDPISGHTALYWYRQSLGQGPEFLIYFQGTGAADDSGLPNDRFFAVRPEGSVSTLKIQRTERGDSAVYLCASSEGARNTQYFGPGTRLTVL.

The V call is TRBV6-6, the J call TRBJ1-2; 7 bases are shared with TRBD1. Germline V lookup: CDR1 MNHNY, CDR2 SVGAGI (reference sequence). V dropped 4 bases and J dropped 7; count of bases not matched to a gene: 9. The CDR3 length is 14 residues. CDR3 sequence (DNA): TGTGCCAGCAGTTCCCAGGGGGGCGGTGGTGGCTACACCTTC. Translated, it gives CASSSQGGGGGYTF.

The gene calls are TRBV6-1 and TRBJ1-5; D not certain. Germline CDR1 is MNHNS and CDR2 is SASEGT. The germline V and J ends were trimmed by 3 bases and 4 bases, with 7 bases remaining between them. The CDR3 totals 13 residues. The CDR3 here is CASSEVENQPQHF. CDR3 DNA: TGTGCCAGCAGTGAGGTAGAGAATCAGCCCCAGCATTTT.

The chain uses TRBV4-1 and TRBJ2-4; 8 nucleotides align to TRBD1. This CDR3 is built from 15 residues. With 3 bases clipped from V and 3 bases from J, the junction kept 4 bases outside the gene matches. From germline, CDR1 is MGHRA and CDR2 YSYEKL. This chain's CDR3 is CASSHIGTGKNIQYF. The DNA for the CDR3 is TGCGCCAGCAGCCACATAGGGACAGGCAAAAACATTCAGTACTTC.

The genes are TRBV7-3 and TRBJ1-5; 7 bases match TRBD1. The length of the CDR3 is 13 residues. CDR1 and CDR2 (germline): SGHTA, FQGTGA. The V gene end was trimmed by 5 bases and the J gene end by 4 bases; junction bases not matched to a gene: 2. CDR3 coding DNA: TGTGCCAGCAGCCGGGACAGAAATCAGCCCCAGCATTTT. Encoded protein: CASSRDRNQPQHF.

This chain connects TRBV10-3 to TRBJ1-3; TRBD1 matches 7 bases. The CDR3 has 15 amino acids. CDR1 is ENHRY and CDR2 is SYGVKD in the germline V gene. The V and J ends lost 5 bases and 0 bases, in that order; junction bases with no gene match: 4. DNA of the CDR3: TGTGCCATCAGTAAAACAGGGGACTCTGGAAACACCATATATTTT. The encoded protein is CAISKTGDSGNTIYF.

The chain links TRBV4-2 to TRBJ1-5; D might be TRBD1 (5 bases). From germline, CDR1 is LGHNA and CDR2 YNFKEQ. The CDR3 length is 14 residues. V was cut by 1 base and J by 6 bases, with 10 bases left in between. CDR3 residues: CASSQGSGVQPQHF. Written as DNA, the CDR3 is TGTGCCAGCAGCCAAGGTTCGGGGGTTCAGCCCCAGCATTTT.

CDR3 amino acids: CASTSGDTEAFF. CDR3 DNA sequence: TGTGCCAGTACCTCAGGGGACACTGAAGCTTTCTTT. The chain couples TRBV19 to TRBJ1-1; D is possibly TRBD1 (6 bases). Germline lookup yields CDR1 LNHDA and CDR2 SQIVND (reference sequence). The length of the CDR3 is 12 residues. V dropped 7 bases and J dropped 3 bases, with 9 bases sitting between them.

V is TRBV6-1 and J is TRBJ1-2; TRBD1 matches 7 bases. With 2 bases clipped from V and 5 bases from J, the junction kept 2 bases outside the gene matches. CDR1 and CDR2 from the germline V gene are MNHNS and SASEGT. The CDR3 runs 13 residues. The CDR3 bases are TGTGCCAGCAGTGAAAGGGGGCCTTATGGCTACACCTTC. Translated: CASSERGPYGYTF.

V usage is TRBV27 and J usage is TRBJ2-2, with 10 bases identical to TRBD2. Germline V gene lookup returns CDR1 MNHEY and CDR2 SMNVEV (reference sequence). The CDR3 consists of 16 residues. The junction had 3 bases not matched to a gene; V was cut back by 2 bases and J by 3 bases. In DNA, the CDR3 is TGTGCCAGCAGTTTAGTAGCGGGGGGTTACACCGGGGAGCTGTTTTTT. This translates into CASSLVAGGYTGELFF.

The CDR3 is CASSLGVEREADTQYF. CDR3 nucleotide sequence: TGTGCCAGCAGCTTAGGGGTGGAGCGGGAGGCAGATACGCAGTATTTT. V is TRBV7-9 and J is TRBJ2-3; 9 bases agree with TRBD2. Germline loops: CDR1 SEHNR, CDR2 FQNEAQ (reference sequence). CDR3 length equals 16 residues. V shed 1 base and J 4 bases; nucleotides not matched to a gene: 6.

The J gene is TRBJ1-2, the V gene TRBV28, with TRBD1 as a possible D gene (5 bases). The CDR3 extends over 14 amino acids. V was clipped by 6 bases and J by 4 bases, with 15 bases between them. The germline V gene encodes CDR1 MDHEN and CDR2 SYDVKM. CDR3 nucleotides: TGTGCCAGCAGGAAACAGGCCCAAATCTATGGCTACACCTTC. As protein: CASRKQAQIYGYTF.

The chain employs TRBV29-1 and TRBJ2-1; 9 nucleotides agree with TRBD1. V was pared by 7 bases and J by 9 bases, with 4 bases of the junction left unmatched. CDR3 length: 11 residues. Germline V gene lookup returns CDR1 SQVTM and CDR2 ANQGSEA. The DNA of the CDR3 is TGCAGCGCGACAGGGGGGGGTGAGCAGTTCTTC. As protein: CSATGGGEQFF.

At least ten counts were recorded for this clone. The chain uses TRBV6-6 and TRBJ1-1; 7 positions match TRBD1. The germline gives CDR1 MNHNY, CDR2 SVGAGI (reference sequence). The V gene end was trimmed by 5 bases and the J gene end by 6 bases; junction bases not matched to a gene: 3. This CDR3 has 12 amino acids. CDR3 region: CASSQDRPEAFF. CDR3 DNA: TGTGCCAGCAGTCAGGACAGGCCTGAAGCTTTCTTT.

The chain is built from TRBV10-3 and TRBJ2-7; the D gene is possibly TRBD1 (5 bases). The CDR3 extends over 11 amino acids. V was trimmed by 10 bases and J by 4 bases, leaving 11 bases between them. Germline CDR1 is ENHRY and CDR2 is SYGVKD. In DNA form, the CDR3 reads TGTGCCACCGCAAGGGGATACGAGCAGTACTTC. Protein: CATARGYEQYF.

As regards this clone: The junction and the germline gene differ at one end; a read error may be behind it. The CDR3 coding sequence is TGTTCCAGCGGCGGGACAGGGGGGGCCTATGGCTACACCTTC. Translating it yields CSSGGTGGAYGYTF. This chain connects TRBV7-9 to TRBJ1-2, with 11 bases that match TRBD1. The CDR3 sequence is 14 residues long. Germline assignment: CDR1 SEHNR and CDR2 FQNEAQ (reference sequence).